This TCR beta chain was identified during a study of T cells after yellow fever vaccination. The wider study: The SMART-Seq v4 Ultra Low Input method served to prepare the low-cell-number fractions.

In this sample, this clonotype turned up a few times. Its antigen is currently unknown. General study findings and limits: Post-booster repertoires contained most primary-vaccination clones again (roughly 96% CD4, about 88% CD8). Bulk-population clonotypes that are abundant could appear as contaminants in FACS-sorted repertoires.

V lost 0 bases and J lost 1, with 12 bases in between. The CDR3 loop spans 15 amino acids. CDR1 DFQATT and CDR2 SNEGSKA come from the germline V gene (reference sequence). Synthesis of TCR cDNA relied on 5'RACE template switching, which attached a universal primer site and UMIs. Via MiXCR, TCRdb re-called the 5' RACE reads, giving one row per CDR3 protein. The sample consists of 300,000 or so distinct CDR3 sequences, about 10% of them appearing once. The specimen was CD4+ T cells sorted from PBMCs, collected 5 days after the yellow fever booster vaccination. This sequence joins TRBV20-1 and TRBJ2-5; D is ambiguous. The TCR sequence derives from a man between 18 and 35 years old who received the YFV17D yellow fever vaccine. The CDR3 protein is CSARDRRYSQETQYF. Written as DNA, the CDR3 is TGCAGTGCTAGAGACCGCCGGTACTCCCAAGAGACCCAGTACTTC.